The 32 T cell receptor beta chains listed next were all sequenced from one sample in a study of response to subunit inactivated influenza vaccine. TCRdb ran MiXCR on the RT-PCR reads and lists one entry per CDR3 protein. The table includes approximately 500,000 distinct CDR3 sequences, approximately 24% detected once. These same data were also listed under a study on T cells expressing NK-cell markers. That report adds: Making the TCR beta cDNA relied on 5'RACE template switching with UMIs.

The sequenced sample was CD4+ T cells sorted from PBMCs, obtained about 13 days after vaccination. The receptors derive from a man aged 50-59 years who received an inactivated influenza vaccine.

V is TRBV6-4 and J is TRBJ2-3, with a possible D match to TRBD2 (7 bases). The ends were cut back, 5 bases at V and 4 bases at J, with 13 bases in the middle. Germline values: CDR1 MRHNA, CDR2 SNTAGT. The CDR3 is 14 residues long. CDR3 sequence (DNA): TGTGCCAGCAGTCTGGGGGGGCCACCAGATACGCAGTATTTT. Translating it yields CASSLGGPPDTQYF.

This clonotype was counted a few times. The chain has TRBV2 and TRBJ2-1, with a weak D call TRBD1 (6 bases). The CDR3 extends over 14 amino acids. Trimming cost V 4 bases and J 4 bases, with 11 bases left between them. In germline, CDR1 is SNHLY, CDR2 FYNNEI. The CDR3 DNA reads TGTGCCAGCAGTGCCGACAGGAATTACAATGAGCAGTTCTTC. Residues: CASSADRNYNEQFF.

V is TRBV9 and J is TRBJ1-6; the D is unclear. The CDR3 loop spans 13 amino acids. Germline loops: CDR1 SGDLS, CDR2 YYNGEE. The V end lost 4 bases, the J end lost 4 bases, and 6 bases lay between the germline ends. The DNA of the CDR3 is TGTGCCAGCAGCAGTACATATAATTCACCCCTCCACTTT. It encodes CASSSTYNSPLHF.

This clonotype was seen a handful of times. V usage is TRBV14 and J usage is TRBJ2-3, with D possibly TRBD2 on 5 matching bases. Germline CDR1 reads SGHDN; CDR2 reads FVKESK. The CDR3 sequence is 18 residues long. The V gene lost 1 base and the J gene lost 4 bases, with 21 bases spanning the gap. The CDR3 DNA follows: TGTGCCAGCAGCCAAGGGTTAGCGCTTGGAAGTCTAGCAGATACGCAGTATTTT. Its protein is CASSQGLALGSLADTQYF.

This clonotype occurred a few times. The chain combines TRBV21-1 with TRBJ1-5; the D segment call TRBD1 is taken from the table without a DNA check. TRBV21-1 is an annotated pseudogene. The CDR3 sequence is 13 residues long. The CDR3 nucleotides read TGTGCCAGCAGCGGAGGGGGGCATCAGCCCCAGCATTTT. Translating it yields CASSGGGHQPQHF.

There are a few counts of this clonotype. The rearrangement joins TRBV7-9 to TRBJ2-1; TRBD2 matches 8 bases. J gave up 3 bases and V 3 bases, and 7 bases lay outside the gene matches. Germline V gene lookup returns CDR1 SEHNR and CDR2 FQNEAQ (reference sequence). The CDR3 is 16 amino acids. The DNA of the CDR3 is TGTGCCAGCAGCTTGGTAGGAACTAGCGGCTACAATGAGCAGTTCTTC. It is translated as CASSLVGTSGYNEQFF.

This clonotype has ten or more counts. In DNA, the CDR3 is TGTGCCAGCAGTGAATCAGAGGTTTCCACCTACGAGCAGTACTTC. Amino acid sequence: CASSESEVSTYEQYF. The gene calls are TRBV25-1 and TRBJ2-7; D uncertain. The CDR3 length is 15 residues. The V end was cut by 1 base, the J end by 2 bases, with 12 bases between. Germline V gene lookup returns CDR1 MGHDK and CDR2 SYGVNS.

V is TRBV11-2 and J is TRBJ2-2; tentatively, D is TRBD2 (5 bases). V dropped 0 bases and J dropped 6 bases, with 8 bases sitting between them. Germline lookup yields CDR1 SGHAT and CDR2 FQNNGV. The CDR3 consists of 14 residues. For the CDR3, the DNA is TGTGCCAGCAGCTTAGACAACGGGGCCGGGGAGCTGTTTTTT. Encoded protein: CASSLDNGAGELFF. The full variable domain, rest sourced from reference TRBV11-2 and TRBJ2-2, is EAGVAQSPRYKIIEKRQSVAFWCNPISGHATLYWYQQILGQGPKLLIQFQNNGVVDDSQLPKDRFSAERLKGVDSTLKIQPAKLEDSAVYLCASSLDNGAGELFFGEGSRLTVL.

In this sample, this clonotype turned up a few times. The chain uses TRBV7-9 and TRBJ1-6; a weak D match, TRBD1 (6 bases). The CDR3 loop spans 14 amino acids. The germline CDR1 and CDR2 sequences are SEHNR and FQNEAQ (reference sequence). V was pared by 4 bases and J by 9 bases, with 13 bases between. The CDR3 region is CASSYREQGSPLHF. The CDR3 bases are TGTGCCAGCAGCTACAGAGAACAGGGTTCACCCCTCCACTTT.

The rearrangement joins TRBV10-3 to TRBJ2-2; D is ambiguous. Germline V gene sequence: CDR1 ENHRY, CDR2 SYGVKD. The CDR3 spans 18 residues. V was trimmed by 2 bases and J by 1 base, leaving 17 bases between them. The CDR3 here is CAISEPTTARKNTGELFF. The DNA for the CDR3 is TGTGCCATCAGTGAGCCGACCACCGCGAGGAAGAACACCGGGGAGCTGTTTTTT.

This chain connects TRBV12-3 or TRBV12-4 to TRBJ2-1, with 7 positions matching TRBD2. The CDR3 is 14 residues long. V lost 6 bases to trimming and J lost 7 bases; unmatched junction nucleotides: 9. CDR3 in amino acids: CASSSAGEVNEQFF. For the CDR3, the DNA is TGTGCCAGCAGCTCCGCGGGGGAGGTGAATGAGCAGTTCTTC.

This rearrangement joins TRBV28 to TRBJ1-5, with D possibly matching TRBD1 (5 bases). From germline, CDR1 is MDHEN and CDR2 SYDVKM. The CDR3 covers 18 residues. Trimming pared 6 bases from V and 0 bases from J, leaving 21 bases between. This chain's CDR3 is CASRPGSAWGYSNQPQHF. The CDR3 DNA reads as TGTGCCAGCAGGCCAGGGTCCGCATGGGGCTATAGCAATCAGCCCCAGCATTTT. Full variable domain (remainder filled in from reference TRBV28 and TRBJ1-5): DVKVTQSSRYLVKRTGEKVFLECVQDMDHENMFWYRQDPGLGLRLIYFSYDVKMKEKGDIPEGYSVSREKKERFSLILESASTNQTSMYLCASRPGSAWGYSNQPQHFGDGTRLSIL.

V is TRBV6-1 and J is TRBJ1-5, with D possibly matching TRBD1 (6 bases). The V gene lost 7 bases and the J gene lost 4 bases, with 14 bases spanning the gap. The CDR3 has 14 residues. The germline V gene encodes CDR1 MNHNS and CDR2 SASEGT. CDR3 coding DNA: TGTGCCAGCAACCGGGACAAGGATAATCAGCCCCAGCATTTT. Residues: CASNRDKDNQPQHF.

There are a few counts of this clonotype. This chain uses TRBV11-2 with TRBJ2-2; D remains ambiguous. CDR1 is SGHAT and CDR2 is FQNNGV in the germline V gene. The CDR3 sequence is 16 residues long. Trimming shortened V by 0 bases and J by 0 bases, and 8 bases separated the two germline ends. CDR3 nucleotide sequence: TGTGCCAGCAGCTTAGAGAAAGGGACGAACACCGGGGAGCTGTTTTTT. It translates to CASSLEKGTNTGELFF.

This clonotype was detected a few times. The chain uses TRBV4-2 and TRBJ2-1; D is perhaps TRBD2 (5 bases). Germline V gives CDR1 LGHNA, CDR2 YNFKEQ. V lost 4 bases and J lost 8, with 21 bases in between. The CDR3 sequence is 16 residues long. CDR3 coding DNA: TGTGCCAGCAGCCTAAGTGGGCTAGCCCCCGGGGATGAGCAGTTCTTC. Its protein product is CASSLSGLAPGDEQFF.

This clonotype was found a few times. The chain recombines TRBV20-1 with TRBJ2-3; TRBD1 aligns across 10 bases. With V trimmed by 6 bases and J by 5 bases, 5 bases remained unmatched. CDR1 and CDR2 (germline): DFQATT, SNEGSKA (reference sequence). This CDR3 has 13 amino acids. The CDR3: CSAQTGGVDTQYF. The CDR3 nucleotides are TGCAGTGCCCAGACAGGGGGCGTAGATACGCAGTATTTT.

This clonotype was seen a handful of times. CDR3 sequence: CASSREGGSTDTQYF. The CDR3, as DNA: TGTGCCAGCAGCCGGGAGGGGGGTAGCACAGATACGCAGTATTTT. The genes are TRBV4-2 and TRBJ2-3; the D gene is possibly TRBD2 (7 bases). The CDR3 is 15 amino acids. V was clipped by 4 bases and J by 0 bases, with 11 bases between them. Germline assignment: CDR1 LGHNA and CDR2 YNFKEQ.

The table lists this clonotype with a few counts. The chain recombines TRBV20-1 with TRBJ2-7; 12 nucleotides agree with TRBD2. The CDR3 has 13 amino acids. After removal of 3 bases from V and 9 bases from J, the junction contained 6 bases not matched to a gene. The germline V gene encodes CDR1 DFQATT and CDR2 SNEGSKA (reference sequence). The CDR3 is CSAREVLAGGQYF. Written as DNA, the CDR3 is TGCAGTGCTAGGGAGGTACTAGCGGGAGGGCAGTACTTC.

The chain recombines TRBV11-2 with TRBJ1-2; 8 bases fit TRBD1. V shed 6 bases, J shed 4 bases, and the junction held 4 bases outside the gene matches. This CDR3 comprises 13 residues. CDR1 is SGHAT, CDR2 FQNNGV, per germline. The DNA for the CDR3 is TGTGCCAGCAGAACCGACAGGGGCTATGGCTACACCTTC. It yields the protein CASRTDRGYGYTF.

This clonotype was picked up one time. This rearrangement joins TRBV12-3 or TRBV12-4 to TRBJ2-3; 13 bases align to TRBD2. J lost 3 bases, V lost 6 bases, and 6 bases had no gene match. The CDR3 contains 16 residues. The CDR3 spells CASRHRTSGSTDTQYF. The CDR3 nucleotides read TGTGCCAGCAGGCATAGGACTAGCGGGAGTACAGATACGCAGTATTTT.

The rearrangement joins TRBV19 to TRBJ2-2; tentative D call: TRBD1 (6 bases). Germline CDR1 reads LNHDA; CDR2 reads SQIVND (reference sequence). V dropped 6 bases and J dropped 3 bases, with 11 bases sitting between them. The CDR3 is 14 amino acids. The CDR3 is CASSSGQHTGELFF. The CDR3 nucleotides read TGTGCCAGTAGCTCCGGACAGCACACCGGGGAGCTGTTTTTT. Full variable domain (missing parts from reference TRBV19 and TRBJ2-2): DGGITQSPKYLFRKEGQNVTLSCEQNLNHDAMYWYRQDPGQGLRLIYYSQIVNDFQKGDIAEGYSVSREKKESFPLTVTSAQKNPTAFYLCASSSGQHTGELFFGEGSRLTVL.

This chain links TRBV29-1 with TRBJ2-5; either TRBD1 or TRBD2 may fit D (5 bases each). The CDR3 has 13 residues. Germline CDR1 SQVTM, CDR2 ANQGSEA. V was pared by 4 bases and J by 1 base, with 10 bases between. The CDR3 here is CSVGGGGQETQYF. DNA of the CDR3: TGCAGCGTTGGAGGTGGGGGCCAAGAGACCCAGTACTTC.

V usage is TRBV12-3 or TRBV12-4 and J usage is TRBJ2-1; 10 bases agree with TRBD2. The CDR3 runs 14 residues. With V trimmed by 5 bases and J by 9 bases, 7 bases remained unmatched. The DNA for the CDR3 is TGTGCCAGCAGTCCCGGGACTAGCGCGGGTGAGCAGTTCTTC. Amino acids: CASSPGTSAGEQFF.

This clonotype has a handful of counts. Its ends do not fully match the called genes, so a read error is possible. The chain uses TRBV4-3 and TRBJ2-5, with D unresolved. The V gene's germline CDR1 is LGHNA and CDR2 YSLEER. The CDR3 runs 14 residues. In DNA, the CDR3 is TGTGCCAGCAGCCAAGACACGGGTCGGGAGACCCAGTACTTC. This gives the protein CASSQDTGRETQYF.

The gene calls are TRBV20-1 and TRBJ2-2; D is perhaps TRBD1 (5 bases). V lost 0 bases and J 0 bases, leaving 14 bases between the germline ends. CDR3 size: 17 residues. Germline V CDR1 and CDR2: DFQATT, SNEGSKA (reference sequence). CDR3 loop: CSARDLRQTTNTGELFF. In DNA form, the CDR3 reads TGCAGTGCTAGAGATTTGAGACAGACCACGAACACCGGGGAGCTGTTTTTT.

This clonotype was picked up a small number of times. The chain recombines TRBV30 with TRBJ2-2, with 8 bases that match TRBD1. The trim removed 5 bases at V and 4 bases at J, leaving 9 bases unmatched. The CDR3 runs to 15 residues. Germline-derived CDR1 and CDR2 are GTSNPN and SVGIG (reference sequence). CDR3 loop: CAWSSWDRLTGELFF. The CDR3 DNA reads TGTGCCTGGTCTTCATGGGACAGGCTCACCGGGGAGCTGTTTTTT.

The chain uses TRBV5-1 and TRBJ2-1, with a possible D match to TRBD1 (6 bases). The CDR3 is 16 residues long. V was cut by 4 bases and J by 7 bases, with 21 bases left in between. In germline, CDR1 is SGHRS, CDR2 YFSETQ. CDR3 coding DNA: TGCGCCAGCAGCACTACCCCGGGACAAGGGAGAAATGAGCAGTTCTTC. Encoded protein: CASSTTPGQGRNEQFF.

This clonotype turned up a few times. The chain has TRBV5-1 and TRBJ2-1; D is uncertain. V lost 0 bases, J lost 3 bases, and 19 bases lay in between. Per the germline V gene, CDR1 is SGHRS and CDR2 is YFSETQ. This CDR3 spans 18 amino acids. The CDR3 bases are TGCGCCAGCAGCTTGGCCGGACCCTATCCCTCAAACTACAATGAGCAGTTCTTC. Translation gives CASSLAGPYPSNYNEQFF.

In its sample, this clonotype was seen a few times. One base away lies a much larger clone, so this may be a sequencing read error. The chain is built from TRBV6-2 or TRBV6-3 and TRBJ1-1, with D uncertain. The CDR3 consists of 11 residues. Germline assignment: CDR1 MNHEY and CDR2 SVGEGT. V lost 6 bases to trimming and J lost 1 base, with 3 bases between them. The CDR3 DNA sequence: TGTGCCAGCAGGGCGAACACTGAAGCTTTCTTT. This sequence encodes CASRANTEAFF.

The V gene is TRBV28, the J gene TRBJ1-2; TRBD1 might be the D (6 bases). The V end lost 2 bases, the J end lost 5 bases, and 9 bases lay between the germline ends. CDR1 is MDHEN, CDR2 SYDVKM, per germline. This CDR3 region has 13 residues. DNA for the CDR3: TGTGCCAGCAGTTTACAGGGGATGTATGGCTACACCTTC. This codes for CASSLQGMYGYTF.

A few counts support this clonotype. The chain carries TRBV7-2 and TRBJ2-6; weak D call: TRBD2 (6 bases). The germline V gene encodes CDR1 SGHTA and CDR2 FQGNSA. Deletions cut 0 bases from V and 2 bases from J, with 8 bases between. The CDR3 is 16 amino acids. The CDR3 loop reads CASSLARDPGANVLTF. In DNA form, the CDR3 reads TGTGCCAGCAGCTTAGCGCGGGATCCTGGGGCCAACGTCCTGACTTTC.

This clonotype showed up many times. V and J are TRBV7-2 and TRBJ2-1; D is unresolved. Per germline, CDR1 SGHTA and CDR2 FQGNSA. The ends were cut back, 6 bases at V and 7 bases at J, with 10 bases in the middle. The CDR3 extends over 12 amino acids. CDR3 in DNA: TGTGCCAGCAGAGCCCCCGGAAATGAGCAGTTCTTC. Protein: CASRAPGNEQFF.